Here is one T cell receptor (beta chain) with its context. This clone was observed a few times. Its binding antigen is unknown. Base qualities are not provided; no much larger clone lies one nucleotide away. The sample carries other DNA sequences with the same CDR3. The V end gives up 0 bases and the J end 4 bases, leaving 1 base in the junction not matched to a gene. The germline V gene encodes CDR1 SNHLY and CDR2 FYNNEI. CDR3 length: 15 amino acids, cysteine to phenylalanine. Kept here is only the CDR3 DNA, which spans 45 bases and is read in frame from base 1. In the prospective study, participants were about 18 to 95 years old, resided in about two dozen geographic areas of the United States, and were enrolled through a virtual design. To assign participants to cohorts, the prospective study relied on clinical history that participants themselves reported in a screening survey and a study questionnaire. Recovered participants in ImmuneRACE Cohort 3 were defined by two consecutive negative NP/OP PCR tests, clearance by a healthcare professional, or resolution of symptoms. In the prospective study, mobile phlebotomists collected whole blood, serum and a nasopharyngeal or oropharyngeal swab from each participant. Prospective study participants could optionally give additional blood draws and questionnaires over an approximately two-month period. Blood samples from the prospective study were shipped frozen or at room temperature prior to DNA extraction.

This record belongs to a study of blood T cell repertoires in COVID-19 (dated by TCRdb to 2020 to 2021). Broadly, across the study: Collaborator samples came from the United States, Italy and Spain and covered acute and convalescent phases of COVID-19. The material from the prospective study consisted of cDNA or gDNA derived from T cells, B-cell-depleted T cells, or PBMCs. Nearly every sample came with metadata listing a de-identified subject ID, COVID-19 status, age in years and sex. HLA class I and class II types, where available, came from metadata supplied by the sample provider rather than from assay-based typing. Subjects who had been exposed to COVID-19, were actively infected with it, or had recovered from it provided the deeply sampled blood TCRbeta repertoires that made up the dataset. The repertoires were made available in a free public database intended to serve as a resource for research on the immune response to SARS-CoV-2. Samples were obtained from the ongoing ImmuneRACE study (first 160 participants) and from over 1,000 subjects provided by 6 global collaborators.

Findings and caveats that apply to the study as a whole: The amount of clinical and demographic metadata varied by source and participant and was provided uncurated.

TCRbeta CDR3 regions were amplified from genomic DNA by means of the immunoSEQ Assay, a bias-controlled multiplex PCR. The source study handled its data this way. Nucleated cell counts per sample were estimated from amplification of reference gene primers within the assay. Sequence reads were collapsed and filtered to measure the absolute abundance of every unique TCRbeta CDR3 rearrangement. For each sample, productive Simpson clonality was calculated as the square root of Simpson's diversity index across productive rearrangements. Held by TCRdb, this immuneACCESS table contains in-frame sequences only and omits some clones. Under half of the omission traces to an unresolved V gene where checked; the cause of the rest is unknown. V and J calls and clone size are copied from that table; D and trimming were computed from the DNA. The sample includes almost 200,000 clones, with 89% observed a single time. The top ten constitute roughly 8.1% of the sample.

The clonotype was recovered from a young woman who had recovered from COVID-19. Recombination connected TRBV2 to TRBJ1-1, with 11 bases in between that match TRBD1. Sequenced input: PBMCs or T cells enriched from blood (not recorded which). The DNA sequence is as follows: TGTGCCAGCAGTGAAGCGGGGACAGGGGGCACTGAAGCTTTCTTT. Its protein is CASSEAGTGGTEAFF.